This T cell receptor beta chain was documented in a study of control samples from healthy donors and cancer patients. Germline values: CDR1 KGHDR, CDR2 SFDVKD. V was pared by 0 bases and J by 5 bases, with 24 bases between. The CDR3 consists of 19 residues. Some clones are missing from TCRdb's copy, which holds only in-frame ones; the method was immunoSEQ multiplex PCR. The sample has approximately 220,000 clones, about 93% seen once. The gene calls are TRBV24-1 and TRBJ2-5, with D possibly TRBD1 on 5 matching bases. This sequence was found in a middle-aged man in good health. The sample was blood. CDR3 in amino acids: CATSDLLGQGNLIRETQYF. In DNA, the CDR3 is TGTGCCACCAGTGATTTGCTAGGTCAGGGTAACCTCATACGGGAGACCCAGTACTTC.